This entry describes one T cell receptor (beta chain). The antigen is unknown. The entry originates in a study of cytomegalovirus exposure and HLA in healthy donors. The CDR3 covers 14 residues. Between the trimmed V and J ends, which lost 2 bases and 4 bases, there was a span of 9 bases. CDR1 is SGHNT, CDR2 YYREEE, per germline (reference sequence). Primers for the PCR totalled 60 Vbeta and 13 Jbeta. The assay was immunoSEQ multiplex PCR, and TCRdb's table has in-frame clones only and misses some. The table includes more than 85,000 clones, over 80% detected once. The study's findings and limits: Both high specificity and high sensitivity reportedly marked the classifier's diagnosis of cytomegalovirus status. In a later analysis, an Asian-associated ancestry cluster reportedly showed fewer N-insertions than the approximately 610-donor mean.

The receptor comes from a man aged 25 to 45 in good health and CMV-seropositive. Sequences were obtained from PBMCs. V usage is TRBV5-4 and J usage is TRBJ2-2; D remains ambiguous. CDR3 DNA: TGTGCCAGCAGCTTCCCCGGTCTCACCGGGGAGCTGTTTTTT. It codes for CASSFPGLTGELFF.